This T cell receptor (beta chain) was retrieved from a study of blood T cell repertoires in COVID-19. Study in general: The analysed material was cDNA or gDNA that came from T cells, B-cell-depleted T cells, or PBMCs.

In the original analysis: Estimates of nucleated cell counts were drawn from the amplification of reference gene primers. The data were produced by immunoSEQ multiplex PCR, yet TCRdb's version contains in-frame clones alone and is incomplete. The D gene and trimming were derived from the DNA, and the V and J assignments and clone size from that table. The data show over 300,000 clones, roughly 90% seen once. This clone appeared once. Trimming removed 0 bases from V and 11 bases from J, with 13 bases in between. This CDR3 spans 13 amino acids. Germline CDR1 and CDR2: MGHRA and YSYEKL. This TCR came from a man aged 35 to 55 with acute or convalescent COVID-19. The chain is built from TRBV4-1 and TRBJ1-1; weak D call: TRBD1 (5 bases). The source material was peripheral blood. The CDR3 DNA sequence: TGCGCCAGCAGCCAAGACCGACAGTCCGGGGCTTTCTTT. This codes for CASSQDRQSGAFF.